Following are 11 T cell receptor beta chains from one sample sequenced in a study of CD8 T cells in ankylosing spondylitis. TCRdb re-derived calls from the 5' RACE reads in MiXCR, one entry per CDR3 protein. The data hold about 240,000 distinct CDR3 sequences, with roughly 8% observed a single time. Sequencing input: blood, either unsorted or a sorted T cell fraction (not recorded which). These receptors came from a female donor with ankylosing spondylitis or in good health (not recorded which).

This clonotype was recorded at least ten times. The rearrangement joins TRBV5-1 to TRBJ2-5, with unresolved D. Germline lookup yields CDR1 SGHRS and CDR2 YFSETQ. The CDR3 consists of 14 residues. V was shortened by 0 bases and J by 4 bases, with 10 bases between the two germline ends. The DNA of the CDR3 is TGCGCCAGCAGCTTGGTTCAAGGTGCAGAGACCCAGTACTTC. Residues: CASSLVQGAETQYF.

This clonotype was observed many times. The rearrangement uses TRBV12-2 and TRBJ2-2; the table calls TRBD1, which could not be checked here. TRBV12-2 is recorded as a pseudogene. The CDR3 length is 16 residues. The CDR3 sequence: CASLLPGTANTGELFF. The CDR3 DNA follows: TGTGCAAGTCTCCTTCCCGGGACAGCGAACACCGGGGAGCTGTTTTTT.

This clonotype was seen at least ten times. This rearrangement joins TRBV20-1 to TRBJ2-2; 9 bases align to TRBD2. CDR1 DFQATT and CDR2 SNEGSKA come from the germline V gene (reference sequence). This CDR3 is built from 13 residues. The chain's CDR3 is CIAGGPNTGELFF. CDR3 bases: TGCATCGCGGGGGGGCCGAACACCGGGGAGCTGTTTTTT.

This clonotype appeared many times. The chain is built from TRBV10-3 and TRBJ1-1; tentatively, D is TRBD1 (6 bases). Germline V lookup: CDR1 ENHRY, CDR2 SYGVKD. V shed 8 bases and J shed 1 base, with 8 bases lying between them. The CDR3 loop spans 12 amino acids. CDR3 region: CAIGTPNTEAFF. The CDR3 DNA sequence: TGTGCCATCGGGACACCGAACACTGAAGCTTTCTTT.

This rearrangement joins TRBV7-2 to TRBJ1-3; the D is unclear. CDR1 is SGHTA, CDR2 FQGNSA, per germline. Deletions cut 5 bases from V and 6 bases from J, with 14 bases between. The CDR3 is made up of 14 amino acids. The CDR3 nucleotides are TGTGCCAGCAGCCCCCCGTGGCAAATAAACACCATATATTTT. It is translated as CASSPPWQINTIYF. The variable domain in full, with the rest retrieved from reference TRBV7-2 and TRBJ1-3, is GAGVSQSPSNKVTEKGKDVELRCDPISGHTALYWYRQSLGQGLEFLIYFQGNSAPDKSGLPSDRFSAERTGGSVSTLTIQRTQQEDSAVYLCASSPPWQINTIYFGEGSWLTVV.

This clonotype was seen ten or more times. The rearrangement uses TRBV4-3 and TRBJ2-1; 12 bases are shared with TRBD2. In germline, CDR1 is LGHNA, CDR2 YSLEER. With V trimmed by 1 base and J by 10 bases, 2 bases remained unmatched. This CDR3 has 14 residues. This chain's CDR3 is CASSQVGLAGEQFF. The CDR3 nucleotides read TGCGCCAGCAGCCAAGTAGGACTAGCGGGAGAGCAGTTCTTC.

This clonotype was counted many times. The J gene is TRBJ1-2, the V gene TRBV29-1; D is unclear. The CDR3 spans 14 residues. Germline V gene data show CDR1 as SQVTM and CDR2 as ANQGSEA. V was pared by 3 bases and J by 5 bases, with 16 bases between. The CDR3 DNA reads TGCAGCGTTGATGATCCGGGGTCGGGGTATGGCTACACCTTC. Amino acids: CSVDDPGSGYGYTF. Full variable domain (missing parts from reference TRBV29-1 and TRBJ1-2): SAVISQKPSRDICQRGTSLTIQCQVDSQVTMMFWYRQQPGQSLTLIATANQGSEATYESGFVIDKFPISRPNLTFSTLTVSNMSPEDSSIYLCSVDDPGSGYGYTFGSGTRLTVV.

The chain joins TRBV5-1 to TRBJ2-1, with 10 bases that match TRBD2. CDR3 size: 17 residues. Trimming at V came to 0 bases and at J to 8 bases, leaving 11 bases not matched to a gene. Germline CDR1 is SGHRS and CDR2 is YFSETQ. This chain's CDR3 is CASSLAQSSGSRDEQFF. The CDR3 DNA reads TGCGCCAGCAGCTTGGCCCAATCTAGCGGGAGTCGCGATGAGCAGTTCTTC.

In its sample, this clonotype was seen a few times. The chain recombines TRBV20-1 with TRBJ2-5; the match to TRBD2 covers 8 bases. The CDR3 consists of 16 residues. After removal of 3 bases from V and 5 bases from J, the junction contained 14 bases not matched to a gene. Germline-derived CDR1 and CDR2 are DFQATT and SNEGSKA (reference sequence). The CDR3 reads CSASSGITTWGETQYF. The CDR3 nucleotides are TGCAGTGCTAGTAGCGGGATTACTACGTGGGGGGAGACCCAGTACTTC.

Only a few counts were recorded for this clonotype. The CDR3 nucleotides are TGCAGCGTTGACCTAGCTTGGAGCCAAGAGACCCAGTACTTC. This encodes CSVDLAWSQETQYF. The rearrangement joins TRBV29-1 to TRBJ2-5; tentative D call: TRBD2 (5 bases). Looked up from germline, CDR1 is SQVTM and CDR2 is ANQGSEA. The germline V and J ends were trimmed by 3 bases and 1 base, with 12 bases remaining between them. The CDR3 runs 14 residues.

This clonotype was recorded many times. The chain joins TRBV28 to TRBJ2-1; 9 bases fit TRBD2. This CDR3 spans 15 amino acids. V lost 4 bases and J lost 12; bases outside the gene matches: 13. CDR1 is MDHEN and CDR2 is SYDVKM in the germline V gene. Here the CDR3 reads CASSSGTSLNVGQFF. As DNA, the CDR3 is TGTGCCAGCAGTTCCGGGACTAGCCTGAATGTTGGGCAGTTCTTC. The variable domain in full, with the rest retrieved from reference TRBV28 and TRBJ2-1, is DVKVTQSSRYLVKRTGEKVFLECVQDMDHENMFWYRQDPGLGLRLIYFSYDVKMKEKGDIPEGYSVSREKKERFSLILESASTNQTSMYLCASSSGTSLNVGQFFGPGTRLTVL.